This T cell receptor (beta chain) was captured in a study of blood T cell repertoires in COVID-19. Clones were read by immunoSEQ multiplex PCR, and TCRdb kept only the in-frame ones, dropping some. The table has tens of thousands of clones, roughly nine tenths seen once. V lost 0 bases to trimming and J lost 5 bases, with 10 bases between them. The germline CDR1 and CDR2 sequences are SGHVS and FQNEAQ. This CDR3 contains 14 residues. Sequenced sample: peripheral blood. This TCR derives from a man aged 50 to 60 with acute or convalescent COVID-19. The V call is TRBV7-8, the J call TRBJ1-1, with D unclear. As DNA, the CDR3 is TGTGCCAGCAGCTTAGCGCTCCGGGTTACTGAAGCTTTCTTT. Translating it yields CASSLALRVTEAFF.